This T cell receptor beta chain was recorded in a study of cytomegalovirus exposure and HLA in healthy donors. Trimming at V came to 3 bases and at J to 1 base, leaving 5 bases not matched to a gene. CDR1 SGHTS and CDR2 YDEGEE come from the germline V gene. The CDR3 totals 15 residues. Use of 60 Vbeta and 13 Jbeta primers characterized the PCR. Data came from immunoSEQ multiplex PCR; TCRdb stores just in-frame clones and leaves some out. Counted here are some 79,000 clones, 78% occurring once; the ten biggest clones make up 4.5% to 7%. Sequencing was done on a sample of PBMCs. The chain couples TRBV5-8 to TRBJ2-3, with 7 bases that match TRBD2. This TCR came from a male donor in good health and CMV-seropositive. The CDR3 region has the DNA TGTGCCAGCAGCTCAGAGGGAGGGGGCACAGATACGCAGTATTTT. Its translation is CASSSEGGGTDTQYF.